This TCR beta chain is from a study of T-cell memory formation after mild COVID-19. Looking at the study overall: Each donor largely had its own TCR clusters.

MiXCR, applied by TCRdb to the 5' RACE reads, yields one record per CDR3 protein. The table records about 290,000 distinct CDR3 sequences, more than 15% of them present only once. This CDR3 region has 16 residues. V lost 0 bases, J lost 7 bases, and 13 bases stayed unmatched. The germline V gene encodes CDR1 DFQATT and CDR2 SNEGSKA (reference sequence). About this clonotype: Its antigen is unknown.

Points from the study as a whole: The SARS-CoV-2 specificity of second-wave clones reaching peak at day 37 remained unverified. Pre-infection memory contained some responding clones, which suggested that cross-reactive memory had joined. Clones that got smaller from day 15 to 85 had even CD4/CD8, while clones growing later tipped toward CD4+.

Source material: PBMCs or a T cell subset sorted from them (not recorded which). V and J are TRBV20-1 and TRBJ1-1; 8 bases are a match to TRBD1. The sequence was collected from a young man who had mild COVID-19 (a few samples of this study predate the infection). Cell type and time point are not known. The CDR3 loop is CSARDLNRGYEDEAFF. The CDR3 DNA reads as TGCAGTGCTAGAGATCTAAACAGGGGGTACGAGGATGAAGCTTTCTTT.